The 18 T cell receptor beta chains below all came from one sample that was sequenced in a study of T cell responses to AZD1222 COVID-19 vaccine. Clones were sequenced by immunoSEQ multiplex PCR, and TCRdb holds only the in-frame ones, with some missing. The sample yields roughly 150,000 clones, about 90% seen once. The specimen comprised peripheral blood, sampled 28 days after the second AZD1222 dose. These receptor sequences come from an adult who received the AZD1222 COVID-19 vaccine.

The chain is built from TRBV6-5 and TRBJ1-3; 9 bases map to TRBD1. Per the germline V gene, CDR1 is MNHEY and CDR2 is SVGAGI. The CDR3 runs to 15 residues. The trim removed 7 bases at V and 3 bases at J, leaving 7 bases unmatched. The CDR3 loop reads CASTKGTGFGNTIYF. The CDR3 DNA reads TGTGCCAGCACGAAGGGGACAGGGTTTGGAAACACCATATATTTT.

This CDR3 is CASRPMLSREQFF. CDR3 DNA: TGTGCCAGCAGACCAATGCTCTCTCGCGAGCAGTTCTTC. The chain couples TRBV12-3 or TRBV12-4 to TRBJ2-1; D unresolved. The length of the CDR3 is 13 residues. Trimming removed 6 bases from V and 10 bases from J, with 16 bases in between.

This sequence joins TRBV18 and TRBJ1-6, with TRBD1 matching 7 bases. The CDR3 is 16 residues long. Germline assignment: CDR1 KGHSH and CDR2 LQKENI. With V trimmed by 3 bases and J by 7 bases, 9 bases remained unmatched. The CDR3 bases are TGTGCCAGCTCACCCGGACAGGTTATGCAGAATTCACCCCTCCACTTT. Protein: CASSPGQVMQNSPLHF. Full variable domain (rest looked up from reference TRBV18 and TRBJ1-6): NAGVMQNPRHLVRRRGQEARLRCSPMKGHSHVYWYRQLPEEGLKFMVYLQKENIIDESGMPKERFSAEFPKEGPSILRIQQVVRGDSAAYFCASSPGQVMQNSPLHFGNGTRLTVT.

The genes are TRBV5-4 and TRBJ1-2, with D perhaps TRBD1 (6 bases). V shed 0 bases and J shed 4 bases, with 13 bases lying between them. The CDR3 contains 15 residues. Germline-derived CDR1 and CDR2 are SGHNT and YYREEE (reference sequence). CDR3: CASSLASGGSYGYTF. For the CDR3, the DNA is TGTGCCAGCAGCTTGGCTTCGGGGGGCAGCTATGGCTACACCTTC.

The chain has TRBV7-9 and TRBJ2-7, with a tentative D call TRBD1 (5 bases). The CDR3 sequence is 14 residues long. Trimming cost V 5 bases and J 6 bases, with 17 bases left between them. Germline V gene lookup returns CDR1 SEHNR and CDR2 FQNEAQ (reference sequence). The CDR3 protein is CASSPDSPQGEQYF. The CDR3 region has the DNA TGTGCCAGCAGCCCCGACTCTCCTCAGGGCGAGCAGTACTTC. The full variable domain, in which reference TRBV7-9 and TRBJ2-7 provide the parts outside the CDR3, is DTGVSQNPRHKITKRGQNVTFRCDPISEHNRLYWYRQTLGQGPEFLTYFQNEAQLEKSRLLSDRFSAERPKGSFSTLEIQRTEQGDSAMYLCASSPDSPQGEQYFGPGTRLTVT.

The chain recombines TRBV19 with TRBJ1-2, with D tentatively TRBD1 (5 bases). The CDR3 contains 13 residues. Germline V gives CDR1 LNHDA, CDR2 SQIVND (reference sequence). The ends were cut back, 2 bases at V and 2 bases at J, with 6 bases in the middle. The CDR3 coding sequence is TGTGCCAGTAGTATACGGGGGAACTATGGCTACACCTTC. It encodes CASSIRGNYGYTF.

Written as DNA, the CDR3 is TGTGCCAGCAGTTTGCGAGCTAGCGGTCCCTACGAGCAGTACTTC. Translating it yields CASSLRASGPYEQYF. The chain combines TRBV27 with TRBJ2-7, with 7 nucleotides matching TRBD2. The V and J ends lost 3 bases and 2 bases, in that order; junction bases with no gene match: 7. Germline V lookup: CDR1 MNHEY, CDR2 SMNVEV (reference sequence). There are 15 residues in the CDR3.

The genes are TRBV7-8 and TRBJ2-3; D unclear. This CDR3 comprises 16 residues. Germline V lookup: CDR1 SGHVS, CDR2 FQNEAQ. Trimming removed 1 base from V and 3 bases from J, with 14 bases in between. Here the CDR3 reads CASSLERVVTTDTQYF. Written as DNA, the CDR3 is TGTGCCAGCAGCTTAGAAAGGGTGGTCACAACAGATACGCAGTATTTT.

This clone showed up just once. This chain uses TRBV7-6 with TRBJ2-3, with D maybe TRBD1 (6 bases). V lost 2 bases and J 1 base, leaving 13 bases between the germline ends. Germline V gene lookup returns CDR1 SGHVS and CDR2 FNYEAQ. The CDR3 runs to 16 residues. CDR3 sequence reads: CASSLYGQLRTDTQYF. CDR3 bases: TGTGCCAGCAGCTTATACGGACAGTTACGCACAGATACGCAGTATTTT.

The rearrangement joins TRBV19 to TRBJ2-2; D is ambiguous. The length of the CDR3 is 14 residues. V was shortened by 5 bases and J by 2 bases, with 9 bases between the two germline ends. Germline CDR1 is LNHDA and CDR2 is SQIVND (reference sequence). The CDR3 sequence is CASSLTKNTGELFF. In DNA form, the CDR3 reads TGTGCCAGTAGTCTAACCAAAAACACCGGGGAGCTGTTTTTT.

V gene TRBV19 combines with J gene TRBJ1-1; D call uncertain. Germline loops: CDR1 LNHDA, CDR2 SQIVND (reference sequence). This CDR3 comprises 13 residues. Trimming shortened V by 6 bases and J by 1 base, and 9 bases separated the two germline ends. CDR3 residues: CASSPTANTEAFF. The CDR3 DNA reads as TGTGCCAGTAGCCCAACCGCGAACACTGAAGCTTTCTTT.

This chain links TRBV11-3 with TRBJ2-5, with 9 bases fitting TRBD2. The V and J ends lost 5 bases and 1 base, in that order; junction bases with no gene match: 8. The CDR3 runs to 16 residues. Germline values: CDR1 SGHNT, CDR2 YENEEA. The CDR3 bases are TGTGCCAGCAGCAAAGCGGGACTAGCCTCCCAAGAGACCCAGTACTTC. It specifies CASSKAGLASQETQYF. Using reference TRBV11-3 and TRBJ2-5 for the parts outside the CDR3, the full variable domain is EAGVVQSPRYKIIEKKQPVAFWCNPISGHNTLYWYLQNLGQGPELLIRYENEEAVDDSQLPKDRFSAERLKGVDSTLKIQPAELGDSAVYLCASSKAGLASQETQYFGPGTRLLVL.

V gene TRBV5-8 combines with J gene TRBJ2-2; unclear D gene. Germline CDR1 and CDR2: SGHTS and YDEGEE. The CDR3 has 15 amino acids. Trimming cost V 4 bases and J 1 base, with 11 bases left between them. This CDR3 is CASSDMRKNTGELFF. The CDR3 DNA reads TGTGCCAGCAGCGATATGAGAAAGAACACCGGGGAGCTGTTTTTT.

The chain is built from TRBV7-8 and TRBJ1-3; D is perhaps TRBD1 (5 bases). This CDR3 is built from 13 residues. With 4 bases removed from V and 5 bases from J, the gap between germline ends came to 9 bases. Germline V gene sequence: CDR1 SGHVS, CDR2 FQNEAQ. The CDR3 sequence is CASSSLGRNTIYF. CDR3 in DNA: TGTGCCAGCAGCTCCCTGGGGCGAAACACCATATATTTT.

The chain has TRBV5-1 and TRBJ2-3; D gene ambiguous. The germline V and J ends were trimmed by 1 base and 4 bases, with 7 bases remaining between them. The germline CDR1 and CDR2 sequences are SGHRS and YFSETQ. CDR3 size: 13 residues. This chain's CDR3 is CASSLNRPDTQYF. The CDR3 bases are TGCGCCAGCAGCTTGAACAGACCAGATACGCAGTATTTT.

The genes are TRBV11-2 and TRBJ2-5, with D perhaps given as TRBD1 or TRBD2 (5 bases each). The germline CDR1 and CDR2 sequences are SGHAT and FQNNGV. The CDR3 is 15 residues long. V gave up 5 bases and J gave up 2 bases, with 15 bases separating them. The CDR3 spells CASSLPLGVQETQYF. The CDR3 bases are TGTGCCAGCAGCCTACCTCTGGGGGTTCAAGAGACCCAGTACTTC. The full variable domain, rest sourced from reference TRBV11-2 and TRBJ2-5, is EAGVAQSPRYKIIEKRQSVAFWCNPISGHATLYWYQQILGQGPKLLIQFQNNGVVDDSQLPKDRFSAERLKGVDSTLKIQPAKLEDSAVYLCASSLPLGVQETQYFGPGTRLLVL.

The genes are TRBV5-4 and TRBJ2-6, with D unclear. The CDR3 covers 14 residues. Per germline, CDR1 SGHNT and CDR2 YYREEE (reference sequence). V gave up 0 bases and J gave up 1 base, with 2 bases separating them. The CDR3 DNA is TGTGCCAGCAGCTTGGTGTCTGGGGCCAACGTCCTGACTTTC. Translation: CASSLVSGANVLTF.

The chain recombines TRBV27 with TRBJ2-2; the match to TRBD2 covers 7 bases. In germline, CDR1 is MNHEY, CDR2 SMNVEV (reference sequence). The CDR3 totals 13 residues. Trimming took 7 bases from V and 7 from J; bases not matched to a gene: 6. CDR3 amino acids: CASTRLAGGELFF. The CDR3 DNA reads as TGTGCCAGCACCCGACTAGCTGGCGGGGAGCTGTTTTTT.